Each of the 16 T cell receptor beta chains below was sequenced from the same sample in a study of shared clonotypes between healthy human individuals. Data came from immunoSEQ multiplex PCR; TCRdb stores just in-frame clones and leaves some out. The table shows roughly 1,600,000 clones, with approximately 98.5% occurring only once. Sequenced input: naive CD4+ T cells sorted from blood. Subset here: CD45RA+ positively selected. The source is a man aged 30-40 years in good health.

This clone was detected only once. The sample has other DNA sequences that encode this CDR3 too. The chain joins TRBV9 to TRBJ2-7; TRBD2 agrees at 7 bases. Germline V gives CDR1 SGDLS, CDR2 YYNGEE. The CDR3 is 14 amino acids. Germline trimming cut 0 bases from V and 4 bases from J; bases unmatched to any gene: 4. Here the CDR3 reads CASSVATGGYEQYF. In DNA, the CDR3 is TGTGCCAGCAGCGTAGCTACGGGGGGTTACGAGCAGTACTTC. The entire variable domain, with the rest obtained from reference TRBV9 and TRBJ2-7, is as follows: DSGVTQTPKHLITATGQRVTLRCSPRSGDLSVYWYQQSLDQGLQFLIQYYNGEERAKGNILERFSAQQFPDLHSELNLSSLELGDSALYFCASSVATGGYEQYFGPGTRLTVT.

This rearrangement joins TRBV5-1 to TRBJ2-1, with 7 bases that match TRBD2. Germline V lookup: CDR1 SGHRS, CDR2 YFSETQ. The CDR3 length is 15 residues. J lost 8 bases, V lost 4 bases, and 12 bases had no gene match. The CDR3 region is CASSPGLGRPDEQFF. In nucleotides, the CDR3 is TGCGCCAGCAGCCCCGGACTAGGTCGTCCGGATGAGCAGTTCTTC.

The genes are TRBV11-2 and TRBJ2-5; unclear D gene. Between the trimmed V and J ends, which lost 0 bases and 9 bases, there was a span of 11 bases. The germline V gene encodes CDR1 SGHAT and CDR2 FQNNGV. This CDR3 has 13 residues. The CDR3 nucleotides are TGTGCCAGCAGCTTAGATAGGACCGGTGCCCAGTACTTC. It is translated as CASSLDRTGAQYF.

The chain employs TRBV7-5 and TRBJ2-1; whether TRBD2, the table's D call, matches the DNA was not checked. TRBV7-5 is marked as a pseudogene. The CDR3 sequence is 17 residues long. DNA of the CDR3: TGTGTCAGAGAGATAAGGGAGGGAGAGGCTTCCTACAATGAGCAGTTCTTC. Amino acid sequence: CVREIREGEASYNEQFF.

The chain employs TRBV7-9 and TRBJ1-1; D gene unclear. Germline assignment: CDR1 SEHNR and CDR2 FQNEAQ (reference sequence). V lost 6 bases to trimming and J lost 1 base, with 15 bases between them. The CDR3 sequence is 15 residues long. The DNA of the CDR3 is TGTGCCAGCAGGGAAACCGGACGGAAGAACACTGAAGCTTTCTTT. This sequence encodes CASRETGRKNTEAFF.

The chain joins TRBV30 to TRBJ2-5; 8 bases are shared with TRBD2. V was clipped by 2 bases and J by 9 bases; unmatched bases: 8. Per the germline V gene, CDR1 is GTSNPN and CDR2 is SVGIG (reference sequence). CDR3 length: 13 residues. CDR3 region: CAWSRGAGVAQYF. The CDR3 DNA reads TGTGCCTGGAGTAGGGGAGCGGGAGTGGCCCAGTACTTC. Variable domain in full (rest from reference TRBV30 and TRBJ2-5): SQTIHQWPATLVQPVGSPLSLECTVEGTSNPNLYWYRQAAGRGLQLLFYSVGIGQISSEVPQNLSASRPQDRQFILSSKKLLLSDSGFYLCAWSRGAGVAQYFGPGTRLLVL.

The chain uses TRBV6-5 and TRBJ2-7; no reliable D call. CDR3 length: 13 residues. In germline, CDR1 is MNHEY, CDR2 SVGAGI. Trimming removed 6 bases at V and 0 bases at J, with 9 bases between. Here the CDR3 reads CASRPASSYEQYF. CDR3 sequence (DNA): TGTGCCAGCAGACCAGCGAGCTCCTACGAGCAGTACTTC.

The rearrangement joins TRBV11-3 to TRBJ2-1; D uncertain. The V end lost 1 base, the J end lost 4 bases, and 8 bases lay between the germline ends. CDR3 size: 14 residues. Germline assignment: CDR1 SGHNT and CDR2 YENEEA. CDR3 sequence: CASSLGRIYNEQFF. DNA for the CDR3: TGTGCCAGCAGCTTAGGCAGAATTTACAATGAGCAGTTCTTC.

V usage is TRBV5-1 and J usage is TRBJ1-1; D is ambiguous. The CDR3 runs to 12 residues. Germline CDR1 and CDR2: SGHRS and YFSETQ. With 1 base removed from V and 6 bases from J, the gap between germline ends came to 7 bases. As DNA, the CDR3 is TGCGCCAGCAGCTTGATGGGCGCTGAAGCTTTCTTT. Residues: CASSLMGAEAFF. Using reference TRBV5-1 and TRBJ1-1 for the parts outside the CDR3, the full variable domain is KAGVTQTPRYLIKTRGQQVTLSCSPISGHRSVSWYQQTPGQGLQFLFEYFSETQRNKGNFPGRFSGRQFSNSRSEMNVSTLELGDSALYLCASSLMGAEAFFGQGTRLTVV.

For this clone: Germline and junction disagree at one end, which may indicate a read error. The chain carries TRBV7-7 and TRBJ2-2; no definite D call. Per the germline V gene, CDR1 is SSHAT and CDR2 is FNYEAQ (reference sequence). The CDR3 runs 14 residues. The CDR3, as DNA: TGTGCTAGCAGCCCTCTCCATTCAACCGGGGAGCTGTTTTTT. Its translation: CASSPLHSTGELFF.

This rearrangement joins TRBV7-2 to TRBJ2-7, with 12 bases identical to TRBD2. There are 15 residues in the CDR3. V dropped 5 bases and J dropped 3; count of bases not matched to a gene: 5. Per germline, CDR1 SGHTA and CDR2 FQGNSA. The CDR3 nucleotides are TGTGCCAGCAGCGACCTAGCGGGGGGGGTCTACGAGCAGTACTTC. Translation gives CASSDLAGGVYEQYF.

J is TRBJ1-5 and V is TRBV19; D may be TRBD1 (6 bases). This CDR3 has 12 residues. V lost 7 bases and J 6 bases, leaving 10 bases between the germline ends. The germline gives CDR1 LNHDA, CDR2 SQIVND (reference sequence). For the CDR3, the DNA is TGTGCCAGTACCCAGGGGACTCAGCCCCAGCATTTT. This codes for CASTQGTQPQHF.

This clone was observed once. V gene TRBV7-2 combines with J gene TRBJ1-3; the D is unclear. The CDR3 runs to 16 residues. Trimming stripped 0 bases from V and 2 bases from J, with 11 bases between. In germline, CDR1 is SGHTA, CDR2 FQGNSA. CDR3 nucleotide sequence: TGTGCCAGCAGCTTAGCAGGGCTCAGCACTGGAAACACCATATATTTT. Encoded protein: CASSLAGLSTGNTIYF.

The CDR3 loop is CASSPPGTGQPQHF. CDR3 DNA: TGTGCCAGCTCACCACCAGGGACAGGTCAGCCCCAGCATTTT. The chain employs TRBV18 and TRBJ1-5; 8 positions match TRBD1. The germline V gene has CDR1 KGHSH and CDR2 LQKENI. The CDR3 length is 14 residues. V was clipped by 0 bases and J by 6 bases; unmatched bases: 1.

The V gene is TRBV19, the J gene TRBJ2-5, with 7 bases fitting TRBD1. In germline, CDR1 is LNHDA, CDR2 SQIVND (reference sequence). This CDR3 has 13 amino acids. The J segment lost 1 base and the V segment lost 6 bases, leaving 2 bases of the junction unmatched. The CDR3 loop is CASRRQGQETQYF. Written as DNA, the CDR3 is TGTGCCAGTAGGAGACAGGGCCAAGAGACCCAGTACTTC.

CDR3 sequence: CASSTSTSGQETQYF. The DNA for the CDR3 is TGTGCCAGCAGCACCTCGACTAGCGGCCAAGAGACCCAGTACTTC. The V gene is TRBV5-4, the J gene TRBJ2-5, with 9 bases that match TRBD2. CDR1 is SGHNT and CDR2 is YYREEE in the germline V gene (reference sequence). V gave up 4 bases and J gave up 1 base; unmatched junction bases: 5. The CDR3 contains 15 residues.